This is a list of T cell receptor beta chains from one sample in a study of blood T cell repertoires in COVID-19. TCRdb's copy holds only in-frame clones and misses some; the assay was immunoSEQ multiplex PCR. The sample shows about 310,000 clones, 85% of them seen only once. Sequenced sample: PBMCs or T cells enriched from blood (not recorded which). The source is a woman aged 25-40 years who had been exposed to COVID-19. CDR3s include the opening cysteine and the closing phenylalanine or tryptophan. The D gene is left open where the match is weak. A row's size may be missing; if present it is once, few, many or a size class.

TRBJ2-3,TRBD2,NA,TRBV7-6,CASSPYLAGGPEDTQYF,TGTGCCAGCAGCCCTTATCTAGCGGGGGGGCCTGAAGATACGCAGTATTTT
TRBJ2-1,TRBD1,NA,TRBV27,CASSSTGQGANEQFF,TGTGCCAGCAGTTCCACGGGACAGGGGGCCAATGAGCAGTTCTTC
TRBJ1-1,NA,NA,TRBV7-2,CASSLVWTEVNTEAFF,TGTGCCAGCAGCTTAGTCTGGACTGAGGTTAACACTGAAGCTTTCTTT
TRBJ2-1,TRBD1,NA,TRBV24-1,CATSDRDRAGNEQFF,TGTGCCACCAGTGATAGGGACAGGGCCGGGAATGAGCAGTTCTTC
TRBJ1-5,TRBD1,many,TRBV19,CASSLTGRQPQHF,TGTGCCAGTAGTTTGACAGGGAGGCAGCCCCAGCATTTT
TRBJ2-1,TRBD2,NA,TRBV5-1,CASSRSGVSYNEQFF,TGCGCCAGCAGCCGTAGCGGGGTATCCTACAATGAGCAGTTCTTC
TRBJ2-7,TRBD1,NA,TRBV6-5,CASRGDRVSQYF,TGTGCCAGCAGGGGGGACAGGGTCTCGCAGTACTTC
TRBJ2-3,TRBD2,NA,TRBV10-3,CALRPSGGSTDTQYF,TGTGCCCTGAGACCTAGCGGGGGAAGCACAGATACGCAGTATTTT
TRBJ2-3,TRBD1,NA,TRBV12-3/TRBV12-4,CASSRQGYTQYF,TGTGCCAGCAGTCGACAGGGATATACGCAGTATTTT
TRBJ2-2,TRBD1,NA,TRBV4-1,CASSRTVTGTGNTGELFF,TGCGCCAGCAGCCGCACGGTAACCGGGACAGGGAACACCGGGGAGCTGTTTTTT
TRBJ1-2,NA,NA,TRBV2,CASSEQGRDGYTF,TGTGCCAGCAGTGAACAGGGCCGGGATGGCTACACCTTC
TRBJ2-1,TRBD1,NA,TRBV6-2/TRBV6-3,CASSRDRAFNNEQFF,TGTGCCAGCAGCCGGGACAGGGCTTTCAACAATGAGCAGTTCTTC
TRBJ1-1,NA,NA,TRBV19,CASSIVGAWNTEAFF,TGTGCCAGTAGTATAGTGGGGGCATGGAACACTGAAGCTTTCTTT
TRBJ2-1,TRBD1,NA,TRBV7-9,CASSLDRGHNEQFF,TGTGCCAGCAGCTTAGACAGGGGGCACAATGAGCAGTTCTTC
TRBJ1-5,NA,NA,TRBV27,CASSPGQRNQPQHF,TGTGCCAGCAGCCCTGGACAGAGAAATCAGCCCCAGCATTTT
TRBJ1-1,TRBD1,NA,TRBV28,CLVGGTGRAFF,TGTCTCGTAGGGGGCACAGGGAGAGCTTTCTTT
TRBJ1-2,NA,NA,TRBV5-1,CASSSQEFGYTF,TGCGCCAGCAGCTCACAGGAATTTGGCTACACCTTC
TRBJ1-1,NA,once,TRBV15,CATSRSQRAFF,TGTGCCACCAGCAGATCACAGAGAGCTTTCTTT
TRBJ2-7,TRBD1,once,TRBV27,CASIGPLGTGKAYEQYF,TGTGCCAGCATTGGGCCCTTGGGGACAGGGAAAGCCTACGAGCAGTACTTC
TRBJ2-2,TRBD2,NA,TRBV6-5,CASSTRGGPTGELFF,TGTGCCAGCAGTACCCGGGGGGGCCCCACCGGGGAGCTGTTTTTT
TRBJ2-7,TRBD2,NA,TRBV19,CASSLVGTSGTYEQYF,TGTGCCAGTAGCCTCGTGGGGACTAGCGGGACCTACGAGCAGTACTTC
TRBJ2-7,NA,NA,TRBV2,CASRPESGLIYEQYF,TGTGCCAGCAGACCCGAGTCGGGACTCATCTACGAGCAGTACTTC
TRBJ2-1,NA,NA,TRBV2,CASRRGGRDEQFF,TGTGCCAGCAGGCGGGGCGGGCGCGATGAGCAGTTCTTC
TRBJ1-5,TRBD1,NA,TRBV24-1,CATGTGYSNQPQHF,TGTGCCACGGGGACAGGGTACAGCAATCAGCCCCAGCATTTT
TRBJ2-5,TRBD2,NA,TRBV28,CASSDLAGGRETQYF,TGTGCCAGCAGTGATCTAGCGGGGGGGCGGGAGACCCAGTACTTC
TRBJ2-7,TRBD1,once,TRBV10-2,CASSERGPATYEQYF,TGCGCCAGCAGTGAGAGGGGGCCAGCAACCTACGAGCAGTACTTC
TRBJ1-5,NA,few,TRBV15,CATSRGEGRDYNQPQHF,TGTGCCACCAGCAGAGGCGAGGGCAGGGACTACAATCAGCCCCAGCATTTT
TRBJ1-1,NA,NA,TRBV28,CASSPRQGRSEAFF,TGTGCCAGCAGTCCCCGGCAGGGGCGGTCTGAAGCTTTCTTT
TRBJ2-1,TRBD2,NA,TRBV7-2,CASSLYSSGGYNEQFF,TGTGCCAGCAGCTTATATTCTAGCGGGGGGTACAATGAGCAGTTCTTC
TRBJ2-6,NA,NA,TRBV5-4,CASSFGGSGANVLTF,TGTGCCAGCAGCTTCGGGGGTTCTGGGGCCAACGTCCTGACTTTC
TRBJ2-5,TRBD2,NA,TRBV7-2,CASLPGSGRANQETQYF,TGTGCCAGCCTTCCGGGGAGCGGGAGGGCTAACCAAGAGACCCAGTACTTC
TRBJ2-7,NA,NA,TRBV6-2/TRBV6-3,CASSPNVSGLRYEQYF,TGTGCCAGCAGCCCTAACGTCTCGGGACTCCGCTACGAGCAGTACTTC
TRBJ2-7,NA,NA,TRBV3-1/TRBV3-2,CASSQDYRGYEQYF,TGTGCCAGCAGCCAAGACTATCGGGGCTACGAGCAGTACTTC
TRBJ1-3,NA,NA,TRBV9,CASRESTGGGNTIYF,TGTGCCAGCAGGGAATCGACGGGTGGTGGAAACACCATATATTTT
TRBJ1-2,NA,NA,TRBV2,CASTPTGENYGYTF,TGTGCCAGCACGCCGACAGGAGAAAACTATGGCTACACCTTC
TRBJ1-3,NA,NA,TRBV10-3,CAIRDSGNTIYF,TGTGCCATCAGGGACAGTGGAAACACCATATATTTT
TRBJ2-2,NA,few,TRBV2,CASSDRKGTGELFF,TGTGCCAGCAGTGACAGGAAAGGAACCGGGGAGCTGTTTTTT
TRBJ2-7,NA,NA,TRBV28,CASSYQGPVNEQYF,TGTGCCAGCAGTTACCAGGGGCCTGTAAACGAGCAGTACTTC
TRBJ1-5,NA,NA,TRBV11-3,CASNSNQPQHF,TGTGCCAGTAATAGCAATCAGCCCCAGCATTTT
TRBJ1-5,NA,once,TRBV24-1,CATSDSGGRQPQHF,TGTGCCACCAGTGATTCCGGGGGGCGACAGCCCCAGCATTTT